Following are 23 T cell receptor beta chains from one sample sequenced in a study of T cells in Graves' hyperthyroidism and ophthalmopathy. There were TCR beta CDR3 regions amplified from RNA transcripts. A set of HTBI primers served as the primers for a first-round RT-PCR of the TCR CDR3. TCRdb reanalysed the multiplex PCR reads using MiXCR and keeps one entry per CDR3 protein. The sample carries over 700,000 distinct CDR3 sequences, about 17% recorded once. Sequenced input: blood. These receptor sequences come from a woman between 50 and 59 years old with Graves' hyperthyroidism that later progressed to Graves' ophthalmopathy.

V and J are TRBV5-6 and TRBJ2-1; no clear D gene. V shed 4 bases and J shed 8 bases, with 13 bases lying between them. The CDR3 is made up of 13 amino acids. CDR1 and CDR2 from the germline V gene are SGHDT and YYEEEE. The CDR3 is CASSPKVSDEQFF. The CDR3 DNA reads TGTGCCAGCAGCCCTAAGGTGAGCGATGAGCAGTTCTTC.

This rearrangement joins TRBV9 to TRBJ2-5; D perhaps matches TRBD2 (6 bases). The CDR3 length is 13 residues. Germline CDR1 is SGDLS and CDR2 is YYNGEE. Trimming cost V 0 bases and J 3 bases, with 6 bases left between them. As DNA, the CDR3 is TGTGCCAGCAGCGTAGCGGGGGAAGAGACCCAGTACTTC. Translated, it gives CASSVAGEETQYF. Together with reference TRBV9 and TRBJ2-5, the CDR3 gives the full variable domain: DSGVTQTPKHLITATGQRVTLRCSPRSGDLSVYWYQQSLDQGLQFLIQYYNGEERAKGNILERFSAQQFPDLHSELNLSSLELGDSALYFCASSVAGEETQYFGPGTRLLVL.

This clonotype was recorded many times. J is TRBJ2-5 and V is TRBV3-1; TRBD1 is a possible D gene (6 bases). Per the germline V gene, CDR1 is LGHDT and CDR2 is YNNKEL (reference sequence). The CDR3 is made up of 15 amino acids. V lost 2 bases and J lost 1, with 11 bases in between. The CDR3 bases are TGTGCCAGCAGCCAACAGGGGTTCAGCCAAGAGACCCAGTACTTC. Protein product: CASSQQGFSQETQYF.

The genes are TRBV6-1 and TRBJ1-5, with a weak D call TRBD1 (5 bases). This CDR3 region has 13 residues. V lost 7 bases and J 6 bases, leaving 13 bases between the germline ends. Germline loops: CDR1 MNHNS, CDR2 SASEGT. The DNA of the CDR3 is TGTGCCAGCATGGGTGGGGCGGGTCAGCCCCAGCATTTT. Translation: CASMGGAGQPQHF.

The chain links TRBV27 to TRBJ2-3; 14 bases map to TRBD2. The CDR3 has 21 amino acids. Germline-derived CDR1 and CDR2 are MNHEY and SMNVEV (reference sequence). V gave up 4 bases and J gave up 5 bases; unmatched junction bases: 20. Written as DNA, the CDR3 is TGTGCCAGCAGTTCCTCAAAGACCGGGACTAGCGGGGGATCAAGTGTAGATACGCAGTATTTT. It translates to CASSSSKTGTSGGSSVDTQYF.

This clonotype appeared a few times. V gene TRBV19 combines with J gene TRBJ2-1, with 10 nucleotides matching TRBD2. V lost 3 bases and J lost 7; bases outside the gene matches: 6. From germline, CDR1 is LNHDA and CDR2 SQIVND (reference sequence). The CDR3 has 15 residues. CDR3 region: CASSISSGGANEQFF. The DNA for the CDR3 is TGTGCCAGTAGTATCTCAAGCGGGGGGGCGAATGAGCAGTTCTTC.

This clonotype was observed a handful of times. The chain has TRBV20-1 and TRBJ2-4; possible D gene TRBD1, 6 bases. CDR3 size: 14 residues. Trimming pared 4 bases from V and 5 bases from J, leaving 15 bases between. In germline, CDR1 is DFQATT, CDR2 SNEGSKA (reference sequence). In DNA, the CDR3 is TGCAGTGCTATAACGGAGACAGGAGAAAACATTCAGTACTTC. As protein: CSAITETGENIQYF.

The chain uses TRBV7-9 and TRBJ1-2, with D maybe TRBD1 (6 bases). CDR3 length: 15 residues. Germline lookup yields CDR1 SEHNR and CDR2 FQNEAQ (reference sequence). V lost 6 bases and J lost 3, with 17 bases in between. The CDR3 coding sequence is TGTGCCAGCAGATCCGCGGGGGCCGCCGACTATGGCTACACCTTC. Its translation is CASRSAGAADYGYTF.

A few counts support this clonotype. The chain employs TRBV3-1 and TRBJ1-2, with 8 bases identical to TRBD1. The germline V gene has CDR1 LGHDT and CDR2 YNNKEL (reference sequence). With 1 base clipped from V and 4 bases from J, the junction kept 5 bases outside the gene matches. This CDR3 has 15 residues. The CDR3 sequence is CASSQVNRGIYGYTF. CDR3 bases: TGTGCCAGCAGCCAAGTTAACAGGGGGATCTATGGCTACACCTTC.

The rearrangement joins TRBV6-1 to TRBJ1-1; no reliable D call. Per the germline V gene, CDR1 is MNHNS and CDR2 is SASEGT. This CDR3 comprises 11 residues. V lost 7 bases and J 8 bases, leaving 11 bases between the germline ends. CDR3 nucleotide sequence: TGTGCCAGCAATTCGACAAACGAAGCTTTCTTT. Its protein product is CASNSTNEAFF.

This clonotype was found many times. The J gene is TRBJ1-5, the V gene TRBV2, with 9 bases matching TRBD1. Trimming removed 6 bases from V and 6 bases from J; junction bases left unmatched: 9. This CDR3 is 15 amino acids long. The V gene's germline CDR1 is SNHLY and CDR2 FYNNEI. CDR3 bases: TGTGCCAGCAGCGCCACAGGGGGCCGTGGTCAGCCCCAGCATTTT. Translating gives CASSATGGRGQPQHF.

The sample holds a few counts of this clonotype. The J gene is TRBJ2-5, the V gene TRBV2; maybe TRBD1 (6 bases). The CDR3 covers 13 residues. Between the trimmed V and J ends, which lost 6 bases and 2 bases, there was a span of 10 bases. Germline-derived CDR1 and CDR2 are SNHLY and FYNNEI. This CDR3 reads CASRTDRQETQYF. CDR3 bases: TGTGCCAGCAGGACGGACAGACAAGAGACCCAGTACTTC.

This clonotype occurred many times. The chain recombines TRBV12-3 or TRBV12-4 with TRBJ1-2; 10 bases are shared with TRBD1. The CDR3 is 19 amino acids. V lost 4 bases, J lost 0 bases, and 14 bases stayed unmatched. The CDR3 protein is CASSSLPGQGDDSNYGYTF. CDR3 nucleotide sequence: TGTGCCAGCAGTTCCCTACCCGGACAGGGGGATGACTCTAACTATGGCTACACCTTC.

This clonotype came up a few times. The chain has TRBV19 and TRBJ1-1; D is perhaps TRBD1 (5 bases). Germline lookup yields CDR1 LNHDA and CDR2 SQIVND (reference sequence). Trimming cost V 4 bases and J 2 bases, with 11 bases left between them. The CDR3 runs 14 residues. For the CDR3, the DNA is TGTGCCAGTAGTACCCAGGGATCTAACACTGAAGCTTTCTTT. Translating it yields CASSTQGSNTEAFF.

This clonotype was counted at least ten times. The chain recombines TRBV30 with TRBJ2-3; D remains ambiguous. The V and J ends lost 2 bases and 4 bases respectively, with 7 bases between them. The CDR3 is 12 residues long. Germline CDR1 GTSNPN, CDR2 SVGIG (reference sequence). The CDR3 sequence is CAWSFAADTQYF. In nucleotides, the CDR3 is TGTGCCTGGAGTTTCGCTGCAGATACGCAGTATTTT.

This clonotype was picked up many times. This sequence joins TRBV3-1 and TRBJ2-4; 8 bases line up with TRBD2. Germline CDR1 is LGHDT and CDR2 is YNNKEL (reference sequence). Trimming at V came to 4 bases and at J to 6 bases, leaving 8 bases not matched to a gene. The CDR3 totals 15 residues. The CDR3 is CASSPTGGGPNIQYF. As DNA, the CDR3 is TGTGCCAGCAGCCCGACCGGGGGGGGTCCAAACATTCAGTACTTC.

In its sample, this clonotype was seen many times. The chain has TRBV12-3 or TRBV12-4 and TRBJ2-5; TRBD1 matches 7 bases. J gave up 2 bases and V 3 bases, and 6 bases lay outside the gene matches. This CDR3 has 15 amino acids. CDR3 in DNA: TGTGCCAGCAGTTTCTCGGGACAGAATCAAGAGACCCAGTACTTC. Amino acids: CASSFSGQNQETQYF.

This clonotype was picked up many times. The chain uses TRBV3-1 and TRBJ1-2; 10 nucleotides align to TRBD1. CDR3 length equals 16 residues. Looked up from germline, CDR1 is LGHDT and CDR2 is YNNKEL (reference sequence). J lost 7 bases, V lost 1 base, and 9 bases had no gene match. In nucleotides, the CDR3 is TGTGCCAGCAGCCAAGGACCGGGACAGGGGACGGGTGGCTACACCTTC. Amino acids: CASSQGPGQGTGGYTF.

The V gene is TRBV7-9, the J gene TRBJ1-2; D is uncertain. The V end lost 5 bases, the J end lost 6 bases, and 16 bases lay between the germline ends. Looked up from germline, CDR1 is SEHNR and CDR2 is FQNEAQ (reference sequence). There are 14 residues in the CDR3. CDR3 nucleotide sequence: TGTGCCAGCAGCCCCTGGGAAGGGAGCCATGGCTACACCTTC. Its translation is CASSPWEGSHGYTF.

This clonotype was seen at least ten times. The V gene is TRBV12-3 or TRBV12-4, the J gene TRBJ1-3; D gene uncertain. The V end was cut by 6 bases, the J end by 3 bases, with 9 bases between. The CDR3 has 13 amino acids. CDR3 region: CASRLPGGNTIYF. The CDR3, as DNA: TGTGCCAGCAGACTGCCTGGTGGAAACACCATATATTTT.

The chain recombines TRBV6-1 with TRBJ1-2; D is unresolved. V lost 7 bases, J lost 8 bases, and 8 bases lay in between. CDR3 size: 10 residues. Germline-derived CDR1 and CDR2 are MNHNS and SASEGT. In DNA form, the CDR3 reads TGTGCCAGCATCTCGTACGGCTACACCTTC. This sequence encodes CASISYGYTF.

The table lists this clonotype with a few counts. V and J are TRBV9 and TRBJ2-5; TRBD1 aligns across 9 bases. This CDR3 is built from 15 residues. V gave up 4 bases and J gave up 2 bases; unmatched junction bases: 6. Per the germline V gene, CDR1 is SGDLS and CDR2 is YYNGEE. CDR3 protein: CASSPGQGNQETQYF. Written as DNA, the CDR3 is TGTGCCAGCAGCCCCGGACAGGGGAATCAAGAGACCCAGTACTTC.

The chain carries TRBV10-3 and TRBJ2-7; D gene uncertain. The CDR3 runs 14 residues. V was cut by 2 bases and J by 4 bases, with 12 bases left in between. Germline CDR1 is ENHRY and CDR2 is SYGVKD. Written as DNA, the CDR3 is TGTGCCATCAGTGAGACTGTTCAGACTTACGAGCAGTACTTC. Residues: CAISETVQTYEQYF.